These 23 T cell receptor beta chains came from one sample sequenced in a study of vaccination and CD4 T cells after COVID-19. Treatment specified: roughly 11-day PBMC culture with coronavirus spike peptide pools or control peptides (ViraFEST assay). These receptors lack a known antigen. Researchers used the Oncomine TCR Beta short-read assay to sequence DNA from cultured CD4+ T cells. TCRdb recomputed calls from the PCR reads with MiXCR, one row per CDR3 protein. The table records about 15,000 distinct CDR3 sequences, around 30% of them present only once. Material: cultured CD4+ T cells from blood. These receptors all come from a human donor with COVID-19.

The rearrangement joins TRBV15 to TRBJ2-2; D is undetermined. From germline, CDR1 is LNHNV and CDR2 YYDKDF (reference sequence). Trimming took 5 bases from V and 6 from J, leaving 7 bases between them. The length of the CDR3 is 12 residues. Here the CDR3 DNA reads TGTGCCACCAGCCGGTTTCCCGGGGAGCTGTTTTTT. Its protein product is CATSRFPGELFF.

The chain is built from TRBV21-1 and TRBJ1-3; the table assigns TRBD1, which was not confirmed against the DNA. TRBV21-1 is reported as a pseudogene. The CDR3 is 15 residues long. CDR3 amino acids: CASSKGGRGRNTIYF. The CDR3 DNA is TGTGCCAGCAGCAAAGGGGGCAGGGGTAGAAACACCATATATTTT.

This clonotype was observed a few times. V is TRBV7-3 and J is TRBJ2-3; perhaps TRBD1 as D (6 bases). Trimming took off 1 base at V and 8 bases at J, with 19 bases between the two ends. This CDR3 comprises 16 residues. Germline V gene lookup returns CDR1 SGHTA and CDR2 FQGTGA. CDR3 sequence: CASSLNPGAASGTQYF. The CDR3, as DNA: TGTGCCAGCAGCTTAAACCCAGGGGCCGCTTCGGGTACGCAGTATTTT.

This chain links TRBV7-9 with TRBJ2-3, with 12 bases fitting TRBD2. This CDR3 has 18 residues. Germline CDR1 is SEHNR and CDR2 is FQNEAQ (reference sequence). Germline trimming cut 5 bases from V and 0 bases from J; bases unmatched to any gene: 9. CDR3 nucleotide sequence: TGTGCCAGCAGCCCCCGACTAGCGGGAGTCCCTAGCACAGATACGCAGTATTTT. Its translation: CASSPRLAGVPSTDTQYF. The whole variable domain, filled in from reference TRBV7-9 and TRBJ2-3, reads DTGVSQNPRHKITKRGQNVTFRCDPISEHNRLYWYRQTLGQGPEFLTYFQNEAQLEKSRLLSDRFSAERPKGSFSTLEIQRTEQGDSAMYLCASSPRLAGVPSTDTQYFGPGTRLTVL.

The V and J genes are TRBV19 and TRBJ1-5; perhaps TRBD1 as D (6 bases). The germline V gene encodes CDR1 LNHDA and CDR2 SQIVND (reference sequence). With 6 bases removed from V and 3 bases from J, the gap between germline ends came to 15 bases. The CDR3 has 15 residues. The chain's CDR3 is CASRGVWGANQPQHF. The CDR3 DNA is TGTGCCAGTAGGGGGGTATGGGGGGCCAATCAGCCCCAGCATTTT.

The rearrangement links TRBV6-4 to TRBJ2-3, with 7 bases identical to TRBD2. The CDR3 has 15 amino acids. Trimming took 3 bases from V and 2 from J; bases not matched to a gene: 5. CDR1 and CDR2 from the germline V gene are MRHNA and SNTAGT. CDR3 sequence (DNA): TGTGCCAGCAGTGATAAGCGGGGCAACACAGATACGCAGTATTTT. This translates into CASSDKRGNTDTQYF.

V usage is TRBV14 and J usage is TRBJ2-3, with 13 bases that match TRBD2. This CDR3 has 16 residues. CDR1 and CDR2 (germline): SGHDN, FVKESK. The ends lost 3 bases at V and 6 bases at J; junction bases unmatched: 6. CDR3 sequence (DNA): TGTGCCAGCAGCCAGACTAGCGGGGGGCCGGCGGATACGCAGTATTTT. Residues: CASSQTSGGPADTQYF.

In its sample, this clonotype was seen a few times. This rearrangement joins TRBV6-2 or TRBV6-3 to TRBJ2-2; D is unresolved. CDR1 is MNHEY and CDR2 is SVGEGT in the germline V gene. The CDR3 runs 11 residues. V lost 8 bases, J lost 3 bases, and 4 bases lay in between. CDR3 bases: TGTGCCAGCGAGGACACCGGGGAGCTGTTTTTT. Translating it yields CASEDTGELFF.

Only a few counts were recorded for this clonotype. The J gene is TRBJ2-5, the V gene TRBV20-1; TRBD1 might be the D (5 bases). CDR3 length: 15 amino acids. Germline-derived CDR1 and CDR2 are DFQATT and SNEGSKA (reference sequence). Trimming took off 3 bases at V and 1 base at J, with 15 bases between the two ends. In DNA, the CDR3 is TGCAGTGCTAGGGGTCATACAGGTTTCCAAGAGACCCAGTACTTC. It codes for CSARGHTGFQETQYF.

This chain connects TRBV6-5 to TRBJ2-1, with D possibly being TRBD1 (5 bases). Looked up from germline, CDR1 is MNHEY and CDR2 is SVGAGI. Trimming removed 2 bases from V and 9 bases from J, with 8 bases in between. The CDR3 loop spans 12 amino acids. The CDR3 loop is CASSYLRGEQFF. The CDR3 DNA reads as TGTGCCAGCAGTTACCTAAGGGGTGAGCAGTTCTTC.

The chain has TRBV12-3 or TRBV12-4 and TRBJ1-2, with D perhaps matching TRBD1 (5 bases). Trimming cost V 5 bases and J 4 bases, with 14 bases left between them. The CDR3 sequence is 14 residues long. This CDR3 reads CASSRDRNVYGYTF. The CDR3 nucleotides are TGTGCCAGCAGTCGGGACCGAAACGTCTATGGCTACACCTTC.

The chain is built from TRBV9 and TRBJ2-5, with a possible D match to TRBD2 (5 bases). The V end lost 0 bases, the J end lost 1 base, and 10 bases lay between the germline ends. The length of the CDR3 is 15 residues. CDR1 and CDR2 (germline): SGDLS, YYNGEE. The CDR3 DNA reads TGTGCCAGCAGCGTAGCGGGGAGATTCCAAGAGACCCAGTACTTC. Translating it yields CASSVAGRFQETQYF.

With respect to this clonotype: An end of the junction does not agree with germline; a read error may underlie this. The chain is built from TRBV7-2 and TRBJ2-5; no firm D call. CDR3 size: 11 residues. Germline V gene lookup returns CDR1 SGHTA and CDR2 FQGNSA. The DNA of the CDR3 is TGTGCCAGCAGCCCGAAAGAGACCCTGTACTTC. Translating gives CASSPKETLYF.

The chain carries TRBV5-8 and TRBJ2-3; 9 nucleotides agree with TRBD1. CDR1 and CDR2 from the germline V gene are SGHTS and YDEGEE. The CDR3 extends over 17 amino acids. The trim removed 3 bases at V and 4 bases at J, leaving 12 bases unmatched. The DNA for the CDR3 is TGTGCCAGCAGCTCGGGACCAGGGACAGGGAGGTCAGATACGCAGTATTTT. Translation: CASSSGPGTGRSDTQYF.

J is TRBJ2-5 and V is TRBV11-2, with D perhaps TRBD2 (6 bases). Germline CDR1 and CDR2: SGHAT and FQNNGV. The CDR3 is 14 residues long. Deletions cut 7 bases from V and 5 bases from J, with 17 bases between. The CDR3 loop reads CASTGTSTGETQYF. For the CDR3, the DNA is TGTGCCAGCACCGGGACTTCCACGGGGGAGACCCAGTACTTC.

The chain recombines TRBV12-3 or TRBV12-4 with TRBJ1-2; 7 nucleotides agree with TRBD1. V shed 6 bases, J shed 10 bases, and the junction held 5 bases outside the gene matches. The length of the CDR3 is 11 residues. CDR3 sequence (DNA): TGTGCCAGCAGGACAGACAGGGCCTACACCTTC. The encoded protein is CASRTDRAYTF.

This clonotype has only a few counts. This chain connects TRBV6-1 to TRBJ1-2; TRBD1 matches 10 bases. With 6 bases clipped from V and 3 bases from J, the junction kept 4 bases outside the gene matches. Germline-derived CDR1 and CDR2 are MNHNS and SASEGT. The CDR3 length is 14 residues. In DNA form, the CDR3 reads TGTGCCAGCAGGTCGACAGGGGGCGACTATGGCTACACCTTC. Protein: CASRSTGGDYGYTF.

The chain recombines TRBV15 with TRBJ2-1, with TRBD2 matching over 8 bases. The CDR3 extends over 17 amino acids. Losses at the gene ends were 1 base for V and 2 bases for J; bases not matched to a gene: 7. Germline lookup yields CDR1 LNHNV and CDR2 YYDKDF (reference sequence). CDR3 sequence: CATSRGQQAGAYNEQFF. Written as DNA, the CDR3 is TGTGCCACCAGCAGAGGTCAGCAAGCGGGGGCCTACAATGAGCAGTTCTTC. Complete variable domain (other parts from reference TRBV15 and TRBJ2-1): DAMVIQNPRYQVTQFGKPVTLSCSQTLNHNVMYWYQQKSSQAPKLLFHYYDKDFNNEADTPDNFQSRRPNTSFCFLDIRSPGLGDTAMYLCATSRGQQAGAYNEQFFGPGTRLTVL.

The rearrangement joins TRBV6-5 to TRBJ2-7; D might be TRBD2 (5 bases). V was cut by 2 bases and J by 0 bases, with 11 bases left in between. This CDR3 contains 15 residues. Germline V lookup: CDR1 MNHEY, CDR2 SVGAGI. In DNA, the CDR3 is TGTGCCAGCAGTTACAGTGGAGGAGGCTCCTACGAGCAGTACTTC. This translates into CASSYSGGGSYEQYF.

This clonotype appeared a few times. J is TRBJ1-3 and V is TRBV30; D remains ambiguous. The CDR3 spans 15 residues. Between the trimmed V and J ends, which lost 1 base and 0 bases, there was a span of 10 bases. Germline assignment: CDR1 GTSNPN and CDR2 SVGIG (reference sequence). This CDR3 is CAWSGQPSSGNTIYF. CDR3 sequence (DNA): TGTGCCTGGAGTGGTCAGCCGAGCTCTGGAAACACCATATATTTT. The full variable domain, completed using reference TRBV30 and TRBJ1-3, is SQTIHQWPATLVQPVGSPLSLECTVEGTSNPNLYWYRQAAGRGLQLLFYSVGIGQISSEVPQNLSASRPQDRQFILSSKKLLLSDSGFYLCAWSGQPSSGNTIYFGEGSWLTVV.

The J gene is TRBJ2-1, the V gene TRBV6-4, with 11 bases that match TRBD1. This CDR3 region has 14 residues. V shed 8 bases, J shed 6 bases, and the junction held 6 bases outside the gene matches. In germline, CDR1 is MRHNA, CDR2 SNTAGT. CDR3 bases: TGTGCCAGCCGGGGGACAGGGGGAATCAATGAGCAGTTCTTC. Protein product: CASRGTGGINEQFF.

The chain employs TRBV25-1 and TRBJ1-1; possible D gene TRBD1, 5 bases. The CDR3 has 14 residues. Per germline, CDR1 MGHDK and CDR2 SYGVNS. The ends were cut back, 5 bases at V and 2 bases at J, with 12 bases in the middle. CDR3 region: CASSSSGTNTEAFF. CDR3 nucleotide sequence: TGTGCCAGCAGTTCATCCGGGACTAACACTGAAGCTTTCTTT.

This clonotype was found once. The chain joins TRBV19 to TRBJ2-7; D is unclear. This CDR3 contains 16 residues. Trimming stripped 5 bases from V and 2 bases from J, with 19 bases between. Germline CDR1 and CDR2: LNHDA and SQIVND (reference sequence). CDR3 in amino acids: CASSHQQTPPAYEQYF. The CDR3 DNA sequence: TGTGCCAGTAGTCACCAACAAACTCCTCCAGCCTACGAGCAGTACTTC. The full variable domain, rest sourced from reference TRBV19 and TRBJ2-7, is DGGITQSPKYLFRKEGQNVTLSCEQNLNHDAMYWYRQDPGQGLRLIYYSQIVNDFQKGDIAEGYSVSREKKESFPLTVTSAQKNPTAFYLCASSHQQTPPAYEQYFGPGTRLTVT.